The sample holds a few counts of the clone carrying this T cell receptor beta chain. The data originate from a study of T cells in Graves' hyperthyroidism and ophthalmopathy. Germline values: CDR1 MNHEY, CDR2 SMNVEV (reference sequence). This CDR3 comprises 14 residues. V was shortened by 2 bases and J by 7 bases, with 12 bases between the two germline ends. Hyperthyroidism, newly diagnosed and lasting under 2 months, affected patients aged 18 to 65. TCR beta CDR3 sequences were amplified from RNA transcripts. TCR CDR3 regions were first amplified by RT-PCR with HTBI primers. TCRdb fed the multiplex PCR reads into MiXCR, producing one record per CDR3 protein. Seen here are 300,000 to 400,000 distinct CDR3 sequences, 15% to 20% observed once, and the top ten hold 45% to 55%.

The origin of this receptor is a woman aged 50 to 60 with Graves' hyperthyroidism. The sequencing sample was made of blood. The chain couples TRBV27 to TRBJ1-5; D unclear. Written as DNA, the CDR3 is TGTGCCAGCAGTTTAACCGGGCCCAGGCAGCCCCAGCATTTT. Its translation is CASSLTGPRQPQHF.